The rows below give T cell receptor beta chains drawn from one sample of a study of T cells after posttransplantation cyclophosphamide. Only in-frame clones appear in the TCRdb table, and some are missing; sequencing was by immunoSEQ multiplex PCR. The repertoire includes 16,000 or so clones, roughly 85% of them detected once, and around 28% sits in the top ten. This specimen was PBMCs, taken after allogeneic stem cell transplant with calcineurin inhibitor and methotrexate. Receptor source: a female patient younger than 35 who received an allogeneic stem cell transplant from an unrelated donor, was CMV-positive, and had acute and chronic GVHD. Some T cells may be the graft donor's. Each CDR3 is given with its conserved first and last residue. The D gene is left open where the match is weak.

V: TRBV6-5
D: TRBD1
J: TRBJ2-7
DNA: TGTGCCAGCAGTTACTCGCGTGACAGGGTAGGCTACGAGCAGTACTTC
CDR3: CASSYSRDRVGYEQYF

V: TRBV30
D: NA
J: TRBJ2-7
DNA: TGTGCCTGGAGTTTTAGCTTCGAGCAGTACTTC
CDR3: CAWSFSFEQYF

V: TRBV7-6
D: NA
J: TRBJ1-6
DNA: TGTGCCAGCAGCTTAGAGCCGGGTACGAATTCACCCCTCCACTTT
CDR3: CASSLEPGTNSPLHF

V: TRBV9
D: NA
J: TRBJ2-2
DNA: TGTGCCAGCGCGGGGCCCGCAGGGATGGACACCGGGGAGCTGTTTTTT
CDR3: CASAGPAGMDTGELFF

V: TRBV9
D: NA
J: TRBJ2-7
DNA: TGTGCCAGCAGCGTAGGCGGGTCCTCCTACGAGCAGTACTTC
CDR3: CASSVGGSSYEQYF

V: TRBV5-1
D: NA
J: TRBJ2-7
DNA: TGCGCCAGCAGCTCGAGCTCCTACGAGCAGTACTTC
CDR3: CASSSSSYEQYF

V: TRBV6-5
D: TRBD1
J: TRBJ2-1
DNA: TGTGCCAGCAGGAGACAGGGAATCTCCTACAATGAGCAGTTCTTC
CDR3: CASRRQGISYNEQFF

V: TRBV7-2
D: NA
J: TRBJ2-7
DNA: TGTGCCAGCACCATATTCTCCGGGAGTAGCTACGAGCAGTACTTC
CDR3: CASTIFSGSSYEQYF

V: TRBV2
D: NA
J: TRBJ2-1
DNA: TGTGCCAGCAGTGATAGACTCCCCGGGTACAATGAGCAGTTCTTC
CDR3: CASSDRLPGYNEQFF

V: TRBV4-1
D: NA
J: TRBJ2-7
DNA: TGCGCCAGCAGCCACGGGCCGGGCGCGGGCTGGCGCGAGCAGTACTTC
CDR3: CASSHGPGAGWREQYF

V: TRBV6-5
D: NA
J: TRBJ2-5
DNA: TGTGCCAGCAGGGGGATAGGGGAGGCCCAAGAGACCCAGTACTTC
CDR3: CASRGIGEAQETQYF

V: TRBV7-9
D: NA
J: TRBJ1-1
DNA: TGTGCCAGCAGCCGAAGCCAGGGAATGAACACTGAAGCTTTCTTT
CDR3: CASSRSQGMNTEAFF

V: TRBV5-6
D: TRBD2
J: TRBJ2-1
DNA: TGTGCCAGCAGCAGAATGACTAGCGCTAACAATGAGCAGTTCTTC
CDR3: CASSRMTSANNEQFF

V: TRBV30
D: NA
J: TRBJ2-7
DNA: TGTGCCTGGAGTGTGCGGGCCTACGAGCAGTACTTC
CDR3: CAWSVRAYEQYF

V: TRBV10-1
D: TRBD1
J: TRBJ2-3
DNA: TGCGCCAGCAGTGAACCGGGACAGGGGGAAGATACGCAGTATTTT
CDR3: CASSEPGQGEDTQYF

V: TRBV10-3
D: TRBD2
J: TRBJ2-2
DNA: TGTGCCATCTCGCTGGGGAGAGCGGGGCTCAACACCGGGGAGCTGTTTTTT
CDR3: CAISLGRAGLNTGELFF

V: TRBV6-1
D: TRBD1
J: TRBJ1-2
DNA: TGTGCCAGCAGTGCCGGACAGGGCTATGGCTACACCTTC
CDR3: CASSAGQGYGYTF